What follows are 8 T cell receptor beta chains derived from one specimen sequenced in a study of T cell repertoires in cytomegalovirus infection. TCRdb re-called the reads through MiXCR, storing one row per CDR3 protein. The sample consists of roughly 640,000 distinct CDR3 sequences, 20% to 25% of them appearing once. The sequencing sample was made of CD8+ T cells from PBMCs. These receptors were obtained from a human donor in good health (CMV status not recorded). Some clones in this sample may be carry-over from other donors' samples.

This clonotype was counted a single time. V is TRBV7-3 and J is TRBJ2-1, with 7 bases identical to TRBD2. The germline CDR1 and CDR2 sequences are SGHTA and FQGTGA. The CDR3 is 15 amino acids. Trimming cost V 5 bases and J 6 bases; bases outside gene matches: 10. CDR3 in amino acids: CASSPLAEGLNEQFF. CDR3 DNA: TGTGCCAGCAGCCCGCTAGCGGAGGGGCTCAATGAGCAGTTCTTC.

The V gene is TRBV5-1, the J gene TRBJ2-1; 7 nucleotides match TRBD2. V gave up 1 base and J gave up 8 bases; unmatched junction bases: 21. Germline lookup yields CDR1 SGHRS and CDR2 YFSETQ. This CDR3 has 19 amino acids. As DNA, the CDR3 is TGCGCCAGCAGCTTGATCCCACTCGACACCGGACTAGGGAGCGATGAGCAGTTCTTC. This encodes CASSLIPLDTGLGSDEQFF.

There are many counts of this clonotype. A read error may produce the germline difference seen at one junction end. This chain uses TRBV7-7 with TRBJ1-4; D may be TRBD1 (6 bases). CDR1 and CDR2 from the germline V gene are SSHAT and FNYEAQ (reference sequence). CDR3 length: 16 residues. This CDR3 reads CASSPGGDRPNEKLFF. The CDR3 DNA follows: TGTGCTAGCAGCCCTGGGGGAGACAGGCCTAATGAAAAACTGTTTTTT.

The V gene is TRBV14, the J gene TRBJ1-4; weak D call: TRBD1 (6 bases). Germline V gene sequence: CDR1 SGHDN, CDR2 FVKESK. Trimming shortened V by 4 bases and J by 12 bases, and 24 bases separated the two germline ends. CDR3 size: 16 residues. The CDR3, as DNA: TGTGCCAGCAGCCCCGTACAGGGTGGACCCTCTTTGGAACTGTTTTTT. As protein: CASSPVQGGPSLELFF.

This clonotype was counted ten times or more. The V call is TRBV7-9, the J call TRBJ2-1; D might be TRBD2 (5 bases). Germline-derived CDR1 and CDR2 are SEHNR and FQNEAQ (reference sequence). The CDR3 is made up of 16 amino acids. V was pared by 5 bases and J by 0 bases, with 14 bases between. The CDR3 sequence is CASSGLAGSSYNEQFF. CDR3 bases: TGTGCCAGCAGCGGTCTCGCGGGCAGCTCCTACAATGAGCAGTTCTTC.

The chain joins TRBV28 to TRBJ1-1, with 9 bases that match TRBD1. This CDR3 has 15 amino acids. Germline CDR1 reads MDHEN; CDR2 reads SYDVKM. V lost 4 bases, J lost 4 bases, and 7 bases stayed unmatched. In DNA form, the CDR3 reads TGTGCCAGCAGTTACAGGGGGCTCCCGGGCACTGAAGCTTTCTTT. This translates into CASSYRGLPGTEAFF.

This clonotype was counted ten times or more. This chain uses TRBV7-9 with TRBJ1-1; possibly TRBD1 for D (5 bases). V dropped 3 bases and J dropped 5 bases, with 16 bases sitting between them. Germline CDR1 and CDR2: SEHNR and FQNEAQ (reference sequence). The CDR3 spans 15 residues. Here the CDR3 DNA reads TGTGCCAGCAGCTTCTTCCCAGGGTGGGATACTGAAGCTTTCTTT. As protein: CASSFFPGWDTEAFF.

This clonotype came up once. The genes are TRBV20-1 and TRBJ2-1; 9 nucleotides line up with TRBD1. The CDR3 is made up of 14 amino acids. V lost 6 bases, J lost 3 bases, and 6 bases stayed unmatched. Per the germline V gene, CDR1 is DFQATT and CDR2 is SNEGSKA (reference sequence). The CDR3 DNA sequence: TGCAGTGCATTAACAGGGGGCGACTACAATGAGCAGTTCTTC. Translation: CSALTGGDYNEQFF.